Below, one T cell receptor (beta chain) is given with its context. Its antigen is still unknown. This record comes from a study of T cell repertoires in cytomegalovirus infection. About the research overall: Public signatures in TCR beta pointed to CMV infection and matching HLA type. Study-wide points: HLA-C-restricted CMV-specific TCR beta clonotypes prevailed in the ex vivo response.

CDR3 length: 14 residues. The J segment lost 0 bases and the V segment lost 5 bases, leaving 4 bases of the junction unmatched. The germline V gene has CDR1 SGHVS and CDR2 FNYEAQ. TCRdb re-analysed the reads in MiXCR, keeping a single row per CDR3 protein. This sample has 800,000 to 950,000 distinct CDR3 sequences, with around a third found just once. This material consisted of cultured CD8+ T cells from PBMCs, taken from culture after CMV antigen stimulation. This clonotype originated in a human donor in good health (CMV status not recorded). Some clones in this sample may be carry-over from other donors' samples. The V gene is TRBV7-6, the J gene TRBJ2-7, with 7 bases aligning to TRBD1. The CDR3, as DNA: TGTGCCAGCAGCCCCGGGGACAGCTCCTACGAGCAGTACTTC. It yields the protein CASSPGDSSYEQYF.